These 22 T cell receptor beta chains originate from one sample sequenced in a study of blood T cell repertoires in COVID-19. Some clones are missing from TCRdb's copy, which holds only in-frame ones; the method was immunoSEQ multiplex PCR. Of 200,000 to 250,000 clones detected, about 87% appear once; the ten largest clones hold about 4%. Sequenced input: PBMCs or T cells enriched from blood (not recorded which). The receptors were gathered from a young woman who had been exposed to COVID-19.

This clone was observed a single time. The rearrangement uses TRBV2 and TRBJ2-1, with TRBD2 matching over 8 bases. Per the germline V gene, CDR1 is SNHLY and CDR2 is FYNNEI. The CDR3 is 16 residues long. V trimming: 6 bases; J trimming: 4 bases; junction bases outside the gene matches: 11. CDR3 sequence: CASRVAGRYVYNEQFF. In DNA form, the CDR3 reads TGTGCCAGCAGGGTAGCGGGGAGGTATGTATACAATGAGCAGTTCTTC.

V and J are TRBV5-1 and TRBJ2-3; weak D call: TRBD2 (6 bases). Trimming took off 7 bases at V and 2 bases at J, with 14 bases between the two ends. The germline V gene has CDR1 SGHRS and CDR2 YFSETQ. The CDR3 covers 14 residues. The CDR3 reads CASRISGVTDTQYF. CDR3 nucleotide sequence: TGCGCCAGCCGGATCTCGGGAGTCACAGATACGCAGTATTTT.

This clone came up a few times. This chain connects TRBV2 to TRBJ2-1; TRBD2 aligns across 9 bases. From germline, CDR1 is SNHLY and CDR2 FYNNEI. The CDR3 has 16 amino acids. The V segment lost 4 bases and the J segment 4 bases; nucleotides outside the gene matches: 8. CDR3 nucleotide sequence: TGTGCCAGCAGTGTAATAGCGGGAGCTGTATACAATGAGCAGTTCTTC. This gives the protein CASSVIAGAVYNEQFF.

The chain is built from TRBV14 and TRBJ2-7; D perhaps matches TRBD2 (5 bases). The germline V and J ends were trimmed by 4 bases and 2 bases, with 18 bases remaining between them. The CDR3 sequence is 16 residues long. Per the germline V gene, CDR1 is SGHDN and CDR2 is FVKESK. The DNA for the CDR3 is TGTGCCAGCAGCCGGAGAAGTTGGGGAGTAACCTACGAGCAGTACTTC. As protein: CASSRRSWGVTYEQYF.

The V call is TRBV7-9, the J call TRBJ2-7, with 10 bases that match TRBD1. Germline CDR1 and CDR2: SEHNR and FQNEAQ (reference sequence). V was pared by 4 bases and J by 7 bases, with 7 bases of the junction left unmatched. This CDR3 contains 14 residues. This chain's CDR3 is CASSWGQGLEEQYF. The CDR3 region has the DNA TGTGCCAGCAGCTGGGGACAGGGGTTGGAAGAGCAGTACTTC.

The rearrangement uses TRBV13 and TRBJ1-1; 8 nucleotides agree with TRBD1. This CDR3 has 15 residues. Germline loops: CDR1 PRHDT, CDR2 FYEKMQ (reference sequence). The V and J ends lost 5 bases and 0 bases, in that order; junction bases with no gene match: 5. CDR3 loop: CASSLRQGMNTEAFF. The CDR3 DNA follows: TGTGCCAGCAGCCTACGACAGGGGATGAACACTGAAGCTTTCTTT. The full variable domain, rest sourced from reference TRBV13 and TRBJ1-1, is AAGVIQSPRHLIKEKRETATLKCYPIPRHDTVYWYQQGPGQDPQFLISFYEKMQSDKGSIPDRFSAQQFSDYHSELNMSSLELGDSALYFCASSLRQGMNTEAFFGQGTRLTVV.

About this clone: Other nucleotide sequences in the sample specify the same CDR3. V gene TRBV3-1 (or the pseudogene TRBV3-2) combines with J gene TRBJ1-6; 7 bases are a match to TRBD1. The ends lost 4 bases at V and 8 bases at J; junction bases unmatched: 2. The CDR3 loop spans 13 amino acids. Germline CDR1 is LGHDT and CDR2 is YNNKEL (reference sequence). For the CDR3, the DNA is TGTGCCAGCAGCCGAACAGGGGATTCACCCCTCCACTTT. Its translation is CASSRTGDSPLHF.

CDR3 protein: CSVVRDSITGELFF. The CDR3 nucleotides read TGCAGCGTTGTGCGGGACTCTATCACCGGGGAGCTGTTTTTT. The gene calls are TRBV29-1 and TRBJ2-2; D may be TRBD2 (6 bases). CDR1 SQVTM and CDR2 ANQGSEA come from the germline V gene. V gave up 4 bases and J gave up 4 bases, with 13 bases separating them. CDR3 size: 14 residues.

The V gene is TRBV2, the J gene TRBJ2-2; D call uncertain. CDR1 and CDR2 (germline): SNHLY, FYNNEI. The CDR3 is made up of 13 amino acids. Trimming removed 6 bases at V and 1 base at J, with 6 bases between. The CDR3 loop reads CASRTGNTGELFF. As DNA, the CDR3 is TGTGCCAGCAGGACGGGGAACACCGGGGAGCTGTTTTTT.

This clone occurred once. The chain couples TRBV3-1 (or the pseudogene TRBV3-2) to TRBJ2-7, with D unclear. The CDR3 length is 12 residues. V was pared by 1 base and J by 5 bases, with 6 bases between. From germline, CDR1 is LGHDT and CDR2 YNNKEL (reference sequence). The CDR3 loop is CASSQVFHEQYF. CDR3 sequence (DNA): TGTGCCAGCAGCCAAGTCTTCCACGAGCAGTACTTC.

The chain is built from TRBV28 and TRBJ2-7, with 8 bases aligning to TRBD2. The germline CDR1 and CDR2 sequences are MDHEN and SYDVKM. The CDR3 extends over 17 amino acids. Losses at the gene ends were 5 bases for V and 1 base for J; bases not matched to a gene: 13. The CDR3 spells CASSPSRSGMTSYEQYF. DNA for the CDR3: TGTGCCAGCAGTCCATCCCGTAGCGGGATGACTTCCTACGAGCAGTACTTC.

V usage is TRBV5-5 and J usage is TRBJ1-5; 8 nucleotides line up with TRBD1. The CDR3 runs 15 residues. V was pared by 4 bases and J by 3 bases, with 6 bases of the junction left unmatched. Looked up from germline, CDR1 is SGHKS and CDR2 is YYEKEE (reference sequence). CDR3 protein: CASSPDRGPNQPQHF. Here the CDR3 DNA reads TGTGCCAGCAGCCCCGACAGGGGTCCCAATCAGCCCCAGCATTTT.

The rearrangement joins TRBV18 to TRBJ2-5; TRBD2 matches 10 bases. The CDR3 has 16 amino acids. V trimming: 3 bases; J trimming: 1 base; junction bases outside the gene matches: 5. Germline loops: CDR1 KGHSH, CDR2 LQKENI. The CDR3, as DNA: TGTGCCAGCTCACCGCTTGGACTAGCGGCCCAAGAGACCCAGTACTTC. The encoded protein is CASSPLGLAAQETQYF.

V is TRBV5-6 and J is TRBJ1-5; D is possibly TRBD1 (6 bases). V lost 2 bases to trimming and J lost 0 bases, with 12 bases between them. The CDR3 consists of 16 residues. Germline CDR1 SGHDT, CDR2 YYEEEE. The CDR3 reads CASSLLGGPSNQPQHF. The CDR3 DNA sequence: TGTGCCAGCAGCTTATTAGGGGGACCTAGCAATCAGCCCCAGCATTTT.

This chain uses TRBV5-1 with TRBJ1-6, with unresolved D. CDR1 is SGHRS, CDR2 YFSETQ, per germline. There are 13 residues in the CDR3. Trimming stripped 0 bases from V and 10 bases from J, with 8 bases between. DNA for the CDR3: TGCGCCAGCAGCTTGGAACTTCAATCACCCCTCCACTTT. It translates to CASSLELQSPLHF.

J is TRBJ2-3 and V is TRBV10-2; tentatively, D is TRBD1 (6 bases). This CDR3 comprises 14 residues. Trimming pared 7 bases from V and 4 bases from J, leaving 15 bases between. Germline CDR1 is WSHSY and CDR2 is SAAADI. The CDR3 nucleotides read TGCGCCAGCACAGGGGCCGGACAAGCAGATACGCAGTATTTT. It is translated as CASTGAGQADTQYF.

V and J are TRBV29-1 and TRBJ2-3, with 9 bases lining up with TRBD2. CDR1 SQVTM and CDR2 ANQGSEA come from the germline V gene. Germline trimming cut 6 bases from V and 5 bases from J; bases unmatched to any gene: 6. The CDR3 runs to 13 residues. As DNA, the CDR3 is TGCAGCGTGCGGGGGGGGCGCGTAGATACGCAGTATTTT. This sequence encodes CSVRGGRVDTQYF.

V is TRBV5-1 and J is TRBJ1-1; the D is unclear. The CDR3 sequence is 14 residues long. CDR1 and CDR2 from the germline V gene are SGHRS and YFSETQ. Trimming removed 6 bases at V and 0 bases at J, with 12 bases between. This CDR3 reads CASTFGGVNTEAFF. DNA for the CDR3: TGCGCCAGCACCTTCGGAGGAGTGAACACTGAAGCTTTCTTT.

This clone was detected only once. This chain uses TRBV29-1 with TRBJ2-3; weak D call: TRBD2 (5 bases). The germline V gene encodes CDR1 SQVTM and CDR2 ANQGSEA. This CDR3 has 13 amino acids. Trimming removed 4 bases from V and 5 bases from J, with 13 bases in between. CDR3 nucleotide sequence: TGCAGCGTTGGAGGGTGGAGGCAAGATACGCAGTATTTT. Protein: CSVGGWRQDTQYF.

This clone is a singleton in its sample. The chain's CDR3 is CASSLGTGSETQYF. The CDR3 nucleotides read TGTGCCAGCAGCTTAGGGACAGGGTCAGAGACCCAGTACTTC. The genes are TRBV11-2 and TRBJ2-5, with 8 bases lining up with TRBD1. The germline V gene has CDR1 SGHAT and CDR2 FQNNGV. V gave up 1 base and J gave up 4 bases; unmatched junction bases: 2. The CDR3 has 14 residues.

The CDR3 reads CASSLTSQSGRHEQFF. Written as DNA, the CDR3 is TGTGCCAGCAGCCTAACCTCCCAAAGCGGGAGGCATGAGCAGTTCTTC. V gene TRBV28 combines with J gene TRBJ2-1; 9 bases fit TRBD2. The CDR3 consists of 16 residues. CDR1 is MDHEN, CDR2 SYDVKM, per germline. The V gene end was trimmed by 6 bases and the J gene end by 8 bases; junction bases not matched to a gene: 14.

The CDR3 spells CASSSGQGQNEKLFF. CDR3 DNA sequence: TGTGCCAGCAGTTCCGGACAGGGCCAGAATGAAAAACTGTTTTTT. The chain recombines TRBV7-2 with TRBJ1-4; TRBD1 agrees at 8 bases. V trimming: 6 bases; J trimming: 5 bases; junction bases outside the gene matches: 8. Per the germline V gene, CDR1 is SGHTA and CDR2 is FQGNSA. CDR3 size: 15 residues.